This T cell receptor beta chain comes out of a study of T-cell reconstitution after alpha-beta-depleted transplantation in children. Unique molecular identifiers tagged the TCRbeta library. TCRdb reprocessed the PCR reads via MiXCR and lists one record per CDR3 protein. In the table there are approximately 350,000 distinct CDR3 sequences, about an eighth of which are singletons. In germline, CDR1 is SGDLS, CDR2 YYNGEE. Between the trimmed V and J ends, which lost 2 bases and 7 bases, there was a span of 15 bases. This CDR3 is 14 amino acids long. V usage is TRBV9 and J usage is TRBJ1-1; TRBD1 is a possible D gene (5 bases). Sequencing was performed on PBMCs, taken from the stem cell graft. The TCR comes from a human donor who donated a stem cell graft to a child with Fanconi anemia. The CDR3 loop reads CASSVAQDWGEAFF. CDR3 DNA sequence: TGTGCCAGCAGCGTCGCACAGGACTGGGGTGAAGCTTTCTTT.